A single sample is the source of the 25 T cell receptor beta chains below, sequenced in a study of tumor-infiltrating lymphocytes in primary liver carcinoma. Starting from approximately 470 ng of total RNA, TCR beta cDNA was produced with a primer in the constant region. Library construction for TCR beta comprised three nested multiplex PCR rounds performed with slightly modified ARM-PCR. A C-beta reverse primer and TRBV1-TRBV30 forward primers served in each of the first two PCR rounds, at about 10 cycles apiece. From the multiplex PCR reads, TCRdb called clonotypes with MiXCR, one entry per CDR3 protein. The sample carries 35,000 to 50,000 distinct CDR3 sequences, roughly 74% recorded once. Unsorted bulk tissue, about 18-32 mg of it, served as the source for co-extraction of RNA and DNA. The sample comprised tumor-adjacent normal liver tissue. These receptors were obtained from a woman aged 25 to 45 with primary liver carcinoma and hepatitis B virus infection.

Worth noting for this clonotype: A junction end diverges from the germline sequence, so it may reflect a read error. The chain recombines TRBV4-3 with TRBJ2-1; 12 bases match TRBD2. CDR1 LGHNA and CDR2 YSLEER come from the germline V gene. The CDR3 has 17 amino acids. The CDR3 is CASSQDPRLAGVNEQLF. The CDR3 DNA is TGCGCCAGTAGCCAAGATCCGAGACTAGCGGGAGTTAATGAGCAGTTATTC.

This clonotype is a singleton in its sample. Mismatch with germline at one junction end may stem from a read error. The chain links TRBV29-1 to TRBJ2-3; possible D gene TRBD2, 6 bases. Germline loops: CDR1 SQVTM, CDR2 ANQGSEA. This CDR3 is 15 amino acids long. This CDR3 is CSVGGTKLGTDTQCF. CDR3 in DNA: TGCAGTGTCGGGGGTACCAAGTTGGGCACAGATACGCAGTGTTTT.

Comment on this clonotype: This CDR3 fails to terminate in the conserved phenylalanine or tryptophan, so it likely reflects a read error. This chain joins TRBV7-8 and TRBJ2-2; a possible D gene is TRBD1 (5 bases). The CDR3 sequence is 14 residues long. Germline CDR1 SGHVS, CDR2 FQNEAQ. The V end was cut by 3 bases, the J end by 8 bases, with 13 bases between. CDR3: CASSLGLPTGELFY. Written as DNA, the CDR3 is TGTGCCAGCAGCTTGGGGCTTCCAACTGGGGAGCTGTTTTAT.

This clonotype showed up just once. J is TRBJ2-3 and V is TRBV7-8; 10 nucleotides line up with TRBD2. Losses at the gene ends were 1 base for V and 7 bases for J; bases not matched to a gene: 11. The germline gives CDR1 SGHVS, CDR2 FQNEAQ. The CDR3 is made up of 17 amino acids. In DNA, the CDR3 is TGTGCCAGCAGCTTAGAAAGTGCTAGCGGGGGAGGATATACGCAGTATTTT. Its translation: CASSLESASGGGYTQYF.

In its sample, this clonotype was seen a few times. The junction departs from the called germline gene at one end, perhaps through a read error. This chain joins TRBV5-1 and TRBJ2-2; D unresolved. Germline CDR1 and CDR2: SGHRS and YFSETQ. The CDR3 totals 16 residues. Here the CDR3 reads CASSLTGRPNAGELFF. CDR3 in DNA: TGCGCCAGCAGCTTGACGGGCCGACCGAACGCCGGGGAGCTGTTTTTT. The variable domain in full, with the rest retrieved from reference TRBV5-1 and TRBJ2-2, is KAGVTQTPRYLIKTRGQQVTLSCSPISGHRSVSWYQQTPGQGLQFLFEYFSETQRNKGNFPGRFSGRQFSNSRSEMNVSTLELGDSALYLCASSLTGRPNAGELFFGEGSRLTVL.

Comments on this clonotype: Mismatch with germline at one junction end may stem from a read error. V gene TRBV11-2 combines with J gene TRBJ1-4; TRBD1 agrees at 7 bases. This CDR3 has 14 residues. Looked up from germline, CDR1 is SGHAT and CDR2 is FQNNGV. The CDR3 spells CGSSLGTALGKLFF. In DNA, the CDR3 is TGTGGCAGCAGCTTAGGGACAGCTCTAGGAAAACTGTTTTTT.

About this clonotype itself: One end of the junction fails to match germline, which may point to a read error. The rearrangement links TRBV19 to TRBJ2-6; tentative D call: TRBD1 (5 bases). This CDR3 contains 16 residues. The V gene's germline CDR1 is LNHDA and CDR2 SQIVND (reference sequence). CDR3 amino acids: CASSIGPGSGANVMSF. The CDR3 bases are TGTGCCAGTAGTATAGGTCCCGGTTCTGGGGCCAACGTCATGAGTTTC. Together with reference TRBV19 and TRBJ2-6, the CDR3 gives the full variable domain: DGGITQSPKYLFRKEGQNVTLSCEQNLNHDAMYWYRQDPGQGLRLIYYSQIVNDFQKGDIAEGYSVSREKKESFPLTVTSAQKNPTAFYLCASSIGPGSGANVMSFGAGSRLTVL.

This clonotype has a handful of counts. This chain joins TRBV2 and TRBJ2-7, with TRBD2 matching 7 bases. The length of the CDR3 is 14 residues. Trimming at V came to 6 bases and at J to 5 bases, leaving 10 bases not matched to a gene. Germline V gene lookup returns CDR1 SNHLY and CDR2 FYNNEI. The CDR3 sequence: CASRDPRELHEQYF. The CDR3 nucleotides read TGTGCCAGCAGGGATCCGCGGGAGTTACACGAGCAGTACTTC. The whole variable domain, remainder taken from reference TRBV2 and TRBJ2-7, is EPEVTQTPSHQVTQMGQEVILRCVPISNHLYFYWYRQILGQKVEFLVSFYNNEISEKSEIFDDQFSVERPDGSNFTLKIRSTKLEDSAMYFCASRDPRELHEQYFGPGTRLTVT.

This clonotype was recorded many times. J is TRBJ2-3 and V is TRBV5-4, with 8 nucleotides matching TRBD2. Trimming took 4 bases from V and 5 from J; bases not matched to a gene: 9. Germline CDR1 is SGHNT and CDR2 is YYREEE (reference sequence). The CDR3 is 15 residues long. CDR3 residues: CASSANRGLGDTQYF. CDR3 DNA sequence: TGTGCCAGCAGCGCGAATCGGGGACTAGGAGATACGCAGTATTTT.

As concerns this clonotype: Given the absence of the conserved phenylalanine or tryptophan at the CDR3 end, a read error is likely. V is TRBV6-5 and J is TRBJ1-5; possibly TRBD2 for D (6 bases). The DNA end is more similar to TRBJ2-3, so the J call may be wrong. The length of the CDR3 is 15 residues. Germline V gives CDR1 MNHEY, CDR2 SVGAGI. The CDR3 sequence is CASKKGGLNNQPQYS. For the CDR3, the DNA is TGTGCCAGCAAGAAAGGAGGGTTAAACAATCAGCCCCAGTATTCT.

The table lists this clonotype with a few counts. A much larger clone differs from this one at a single base, so this may be a read error. The genes are TRBV10-2 and TRBJ2-1; the D is unclear. Germline-derived CDR1 and CDR2 are WSHSY and SAAADI. The CDR3 totals 14 residues. The V end was cut by 4 bases, the J end by 9 bases, with 16 bases between. This CDR3 is CASSVGSRRAEQFF. CDR3 sequence (DNA): TGCGCCAGCAGTGTTGGTAGCAGGAGAGCTGAGCAGTTCTTC.

Remarks on this clonotype: At one end, the junction sequence differs from germline, possibly due to a read error. V usage is TRBV7-8 and J usage is TRBJ2-5; D not resolved. From germline, CDR1 is SGHVS and CDR2 FQNEAQ. The CDR3 has 12 amino acids. CDR3 sequence: CASTPGGETQYF. DNA of the CDR3: TGTGCCAGCACTCCGGGTGGTGAGACCCAGTATTTC.

This clonotype came up many times. The V gene is TRBV30, the J gene TRBJ2-1; weak D call: TRBD2 (6 bases). Looked up from germline, CDR1 is GTSNPN and CDR2 is SVGIG (reference sequence). CDR3 length equals 16 residues. V was shortened by 1 base and J by 4 bases, with 17 bases between the two germline ends. CDR3 sequence: CAWSAPPGGFYNEQFF. CDR3 nucleotide sequence: TGTGCCTGGAGTGCCCCGCCCGGGGGTTTTTACAATGAGCAGTTCTTC.

The chain uses TRBV7-9 and TRBJ2-7; D is unclear. The CDR3 consists of 14 residues. V lost 5 bases to trimming and J lost 7 bases, with 18 bases between them. The germline gives CDR1 SEHNR, CDR2 FQNEAQ (reference sequence). CDR3 in DNA: TGTGCCAGCAGCCTCCCGACTCACAGCTATGAGCAGTACTTC. Its protein product is CASSLPTHSYEQYF.

This clonotype has just one count. The junction departs from germline at one end; a sequencing error may be responsible. The rearrangement uses TRBV4-3 and TRBJ2-5; D may correspond to TRBD1 or TRBD2 (5 bases each). From germline, CDR1 is LGHNA and CDR2 YSLEER. CDR3 size: 16 residues. The CDR3 region has the DNA TGCGCCAGCAGCCAAGAGTGGGGCGGGCGACAAGGGACCCAGTACTTC. It codes for CASSQEWGGRQGTQYF.

To note about this clonotype: Because it lacks the conserved phenylalanine or tryptophan at the end, this CDR3 is likely a read error. The rearrangement uses TRBV7-9 and TRBJ2-5; D not certain. Germline CDR1 SEHNR, CDR2 FQNEAQ (reference sequence). The CDR3 is 11 residues long. V was cut by 10 bases and J by 5 bases, with 11 bases left in between. CDR3 loop: CANRFRETQYL. CDR3 bases: TGTGCCAACAGATTTAGGGAGACCCAGTACTTA.

This clonotype came up many times. V is TRBV7-9 and J is TRBJ2-3, with a weak D call TRBD1 (6 bases). The germline V and J ends were trimmed by 1 base and 1 base, with 15 bases remaining between them. The CDR3 runs to 17 residues. CDR1 is SEHNR and CDR2 is FQNEAQ in the germline V gene (reference sequence). The CDR3 region has the DNA TGTGCCAGCAGCTTAGGTTCGACAGGAGCCCGCACAGATACGCAGTATTTT. Protein product: CASSLGSTGARTDTQYF.

The rearrangement links TRBV6-5 to TRBJ1-5; D is unresolved. The ends were cut back, 3 bases at V and 6 bases at J, with 12 bases in the middle. There are 14 residues in the CDR3. Germline V gene sequence: CDR1 MNHEY, CDR2 SVGAGI. Written as DNA, the CDR3 is TGTGCCAGCAGTTATTCGGTGGAGGGTCAGCCCCAGCATTTT. This codes for CASSYSVEGQPQHF.

In regard to this clonotype: Given the absence of the conserved phenylalanine or tryptophan at the CDR3 end, a read error is likely. Because the CDR3's place on the DNA is in doubt, the DNA is left out and the CDR3 is given as listed by TCRdb. The chain carries TRBV4-3 and TRBJ2-3; TRBD1, the table's D call, was not compared with the DNA. Inclusive of both ends, the CDR3 amounts to 18 amino acids. Germline CDR1 and CDR2: LGHNA and YSLEER. The chain's CDR3 is CDSSQSVWLGDPDDTHYS.

This sequence joins TRBV29-1 and TRBJ2-2; D is unclear. Germline lookup yields CDR1 SQVTM and CDR2 ANQGSEA. The CDR3 loop spans 15 amino acids. V was trimmed by 3 bases and J by 2 bases, leaving 13 bases between them. CDR3 bases: TGCAGCGTTGAGTTTCGTGGTGGTAACACCGGGGAGCTGTTTTTT. Encoded protein: CSVEFRGGNTGELFF.

V and J are TRBV4-3 and TRBJ1-6, with D hard to call. This CDR3 region has 13 residues. V gave up 11 bases and J gave up 9 bases, with 17 bases separating them. Germline V CDR1 and CDR2: LGHNA, YSLEER. CDR3 nucleotide sequence: TGCGCCGGTAGCCATGGAGAGGCTTCACCCCTCCACTTT. This sequence encodes CAGSHGEASPLHF.

This clonotype has just a few counts. The rearrangement joins TRBV6-5 to TRBJ2-7; 7 bases are a match to TRBD1. Germline values: CDR1 MNHEY, CDR2 SVGAGI. J was trimmed by 7 bases and V by 9 bases; bases with no gene match: 9. The CDR3 has 12 residues. For the CDR3, the DNA is TGTGCCAGTAGAGAGACAGGGTTGGAGCAGTACTTC. Protein product: CASRETGLEQYF.

This chain uses TRBV11-2 with TRBJ2-3; 9 nucleotides align to TRBD2. V lost 6 bases and J lost 13; bases outside the gene matches: 20. The CDR3 totals 16 residues. CDR1 and CDR2 (germline): SGHAT, FQNNGV. In DNA form, the CDR3 reads TGTGCCAGCAGTCGCGGGGGGGGCCTAAGCACAGATACCAAGTATTTT. It encodes CASSRGGGLSTDTKYF.

Note on this clonotype: One junction end does not reproduce the germline sequence, and a read error may be involved. The chain links TRBV6-5 to TRBJ1-1, with D possibly TRBD1 on 5 matching bases. This CDR3 is built from 16 residues. Germline V gene lookup returns CDR1 MNHEY and CDR2 SVGAGI. CDR3 in amino acids: CASSYFFGALRTEAFF. The CDR3 DNA follows: TGTGCAAGCAGTTACTTCTTCGGGGCATTGAGAACTGAAGCTTTCTTT.

The rearrangement uses TRBV12-3 or TRBV12-4 and TRBJ1-5; 9 bases line up with TRBD1. The CDR3 consists of 15 residues. The CDR3 nucleotides read TGTACCATCAGTCCCCGGGACAGGGTGCTTCAGCCCCAGCATTTT. Its translation is CTISPRDRVLQPQHF.